Below, one T cell receptor beta chain is given with its context. This clonotype was recorded at least ten times. Its antigen is not yet known. No base quality information exists; no much larger clone differs at one position. The instrument given in TCRdb is Illumina HiSeq 1500. TCRdb reprocessing: public reads trimmed at Q25 with fastp, clones called with MiXCR, in-frame beta chains kept. Merged by CDR3 protein, the rows form single entries marked with the most common genes and DNA. Across this sample there are fewer than 70,000 distinct CDR3 sequences, with less than 30% seen only once. The ten biggest clones cover roughly 65% of the sample. The treatment or condition label corresponds to: in vitro stimulation with specific CMV peptide epitopes to enrich CMV-specific T cells. This sample stems from a study of T cell repertoires in cytomegalovirus infection (dated by TCRdb to between 2019 and 2020). Looking at the study overall: Alongside well-studied HLA-B-restricted epitopes, the peptide stimulations were aimed at recently identified HLA-C-restricted CMV epitopes, whose presentation resists viral immunomodulation. Because public TCR beta signatures pointed to carriage of CMV infection together with the matching HLA type, the HLA type of each donor mattered for the analysis.

The germline V gene (reference sequence) provides CDR1 SEHNR and CDR2 FQNEAQ. The CDR3 spans 14 residues, from the cysteine through the phenylalanine. Only the CDR3 DNA stays, 42 bases, in frame from base 1. Between the V and J ends, shortened by 3 bases and 5 bases respectively, the junction contains 13 bases. The research as a whole found: In the ex vivo response, HLA-C-restricted CMV-specific TCR beta clonotypes were dominant, and in two of eight donors the single most frequent clonotype came from this HLA-C-restricted group. Cumulative frequency of public TCR beta family members discriminated carriers of CMV infection plus the relevant HLA type in this cohort and an independent roughly 330-donor cohort.

This sample comprised CD8+ T cells from cultured PBMCs, obtained from culture after CMV antigen stimulation. Recombination connected TRBV7-9 to TRBJ2-5; the D segment is perhaps TRBD1 or TRBD2, each sharing 5 matched bases. This clonotype was sampled from a human donor in good health (CMV status not recorded). Some clones in this sample may be carry-over from other donors' samples. The CDR3 is CASSFWGREETQYF. The sequenced DNA: TGTGCCAGCAGCTTTTGGGGCAGGGAGGAGACCCAGTACTTC.